This is a list of T cell receptor beta chains from one sample in a study of cytotoxic CD8 clonotypes in ibrutinib-treated CLL. TCRdb's table, derived via immunoSEQ multiplex PCR, lists solely in-frame clones and lacks some. In the table there are roughly 250,000 clones, roughly 70% of which are singletons. Sequences were derived from PBMCs, sampled after 24 months of ibrutinib treatment. These receptors all stem from a human donor with chronic lymphocytic leukemia. Both conserved end residues are part of each CDR3. A D gene is named only where the DNA matches it firmly. Clone size is stated in some rows and not others, as once, few, many or a class when expanded.

TRBD1 TRBJ1-3 14 . TRBV28 TGTGCCAGCAGTACGACAGGGTCTGGAAACACCATATATTTT CASSTTGSGNTIYF
TRBD2 TRBJ2-3 15 . TRBV6-5 TGTGCCAGCAGCTTTACTAGCGATCGCACAGATACGCAGTATTTT CASSFTSDRTDTQYF
. TRBJ2-7 15 few TRBV18 TGTGCCAGCTCACCGTCGGACAGTGTGAACGCCGAGCAGTACTTC CASSPSDSVNAEQYF
TRBD1 TRBJ2-7 11 . TRBV20-1 TGCAGTGCACGACAGGGTCGAGAGCAGTACTTC CSARQGREQYF
. TRBJ2-1 14 . TRBV6-5 TGTGCCAGCAGTTCAACCAGGACAAACAATGAGCAGTTCTTC CASSSTRTNNEQFF
TRBD2 TRBJ2-4 14 . TRBV27 TGTGCCAGCAGACTAGCGGTAGCCAAAAACATTCAGTACTTC CASRLAVAKNIQYF
TRBD2 TRBJ2-7 15 . TRBV11-1 TGTGCCAGCAGCGGTGGACTAGCGGGACTCAACGAGCAGTACTTC CASSGGLAGLNEQYF
. TRBJ2-3 12 . TRBV18 TGTGCCAGCTCACCACAAGCAGATACGCAGTATTTT CASSPQADTQYF
. TRBJ1-1 12 few TRBV5-1 TGCGCCAGCAGCTTGACGGGGACTGAAGCTTTCTTT CASSLTGTEAFF
. TRBJ2-7 15 . TRBV6-5 TGTGCCAGCAGTGGGTATGGACGTAACTCCTACGAGCAGTACTTC CASSGYGRNSYEQYF
TRBD2 TRBJ2-5 15 . TRBV28 TGTGCCAGCAGTTTTACTAGCGGGAGGGGAAAGACCCAGTACTTC CASSFTSGRGKTQYF
. TRBJ2-5 10 many TRBV28 TGTGCCAGCAGTAGGGAGACCCAGTACTTC CASSRETQYF
TRBD1 TRBJ2-1 13 . TRBV11-3 TGTGCCAGCAGCTTACAAACAGGGGTGGATCAGTTCTTC CASSLQTGVDQFF
. TRBJ2-4 14 few TRBV27 TGTGCCAGCAGTTACGGGACACAAAAAAACATTCAGTACTTC CASSYGTQKNIQYF
. TRBJ2-7 13 . TRBV18 TGTGCCAGCTCCCGGGACCCTACGAGGGAGCAGTACTTC CASSRDPTREQYF
. TRBJ1-5 8 . TRBV28 TGTGCCAGCAGTCCCCAGCATTTT CASSPQHF
TRBD1 TRBJ1-2 13 . TRBV6-5 TGTGCCAGCAGTTCCTGGGACAGGGGTGGCTACACCTTC CASSSWDRGGYTF
TRBD1 TRBJ1-5 16 few TRBV30 TGTGCCTGGAGTGGTTTCGAGACAGGGGTTGGTCAGCCCCAGCATTTT CAWSGFETGVGQPQHF
. TRBJ2-5 15 . TRBV9 TGTGCCAGCAGCGTAGCTTTGCAGGGGGGAGAGACCCAGTACTTC CASSVALQGGETQYF
. TRBJ2-7 13 . TRBV28 TGTGCCAGCACGGGGGAGAAAACCTACGAGCAGTACTTC CASTGEKTYEQYF
. TRBJ2-5 15 . TRBV30 TGTGCCTGGGATTCCAGTAGGGGCCCCGGGGAGACCCAGTACTTC CAWDSSRGPGETQYF
TRBD1 TRBJ2-7 13 . TRBV27 TGTGCCAGCACGGACAGGCCCGCCTACGAGCAGTACTTC CASTDRPAYEQYF
TRBD2 TRBJ2-3 17 . TRBV27 TGTGCCAGCAAAAGGACTAGCGGGAATTCTAGCACAGATACGCAGTATTTT CASKRTSGNSSTDTQYF
. TRBJ1-2 14 . TRBV27 TGTGCCAGCAGTTTGGAGGGGAGAGGTTTCGGCTACACCTTC CASSLEGRGFGYTF
TRBD2 TRBJ2-1 15 . TRBV7-7 TGTGCTAGCAGCCCGGGGACTAGTGGTTACAATGAGCAGTTCTTC CASSPGTSGYNEQFF
. TRBJ2-2 13 few TRBV18 TGTGCCAGCTCACCCGGACTCGAAAGCGAGCTGTTTTTT CASSPGLESELFF
TRBD1 TRBJ2-3 13 . TRBV9 TGTGCCAGCAGCGTAACAGGGGGAGATACGCAGTATTTT CASSVTGGDTQYF
. TRBJ2-1 13 . TRBV9 TGTGCCAGCAGCGTAGACAGTCGTTATGAGCAGTTCTTC CASSVDSRYEQFF
TRBD2 TRBJ2-1 14 once TRBV7-3 TGTGCCAGCAGCTTAGACGCGGGAGTGGGGGAGCAGTTCTTC CASSLDAGVGEQFF
. TRBJ2-4 14 few TRBV19 TGTGCCAGTAGCTCCGCCGGGATAGGGGACATTCAGTACTTC CASSSAGIGDIQYF
TRBD2 TRBJ2-7 15 . TRBV6-6 TGTGCCAGCAGTTCCCCCGGGACTAGCCCATACGAGCAGTACTTC CASSSPGTSPYEQYF
. TRBJ1-1 12 . TRBV18 TGTGCCAGCTCACAAATGAACACTGAAGCTTTCTTT CASSQMNTEAFF
. TRBJ1-1 11 few TRBV30 TGTGCCTGGAGTTTAGGGGTTGAAGCTTTCTTT CAWSLGVEAFF
. TRBJ1-2 14 . TRBV28 TGTGCCAGCAGTGGAACCGGGATTAACTATGGCTACACCTTC CASSGTGINYGYTF
TRBD2 TRBJ2-7 14 . TRBV30 TGTGCCTGGCGGGACTACTCGAATCGATACGAGCAGTACTTC CAWRDYSNRYEQYF
. TRBJ1-5 10 . TRBV7-2 TGTGCCAAAAAGGCCACGCCCCAGCATTTT CAKKATPQHF
. TRBJ2-2 12 once TRBV2 TGTGCCAGCAGTGACAGCCCCGGGGAGCTGTTTTTT CASSDSPGELFF
. TRBJ2-3 13 few TRBV2 TGTGCCAGCAGCGGGGACAGCACAGATACGCAGTATTTT CASSGDSTDTQYF
TRBD2 TRBJ2-1 17 . TRBV9 TGTGCCAGCAGCGTAGCTGTACTAGCGGGACCCTACAGTGAGCAGTTCTTC CASSVAVLAGPYSEQFF
TRBD1 TRBJ2-7 16 . TRBV5-6 TGTGCCAGCAGCTTGGATCCCCGGGACAGGTCCTACGAGCAGTACTTC CASSLDPRDRSYEQYF
TRBD2 TRBJ2-5 18 . TRBV10-3 TGTGCCATCAGTGAGTCGTTTGGTCTAGCGGGCTACCAAGAGACCCAGTACTTC CAISESFGLAGYQETQYF
. TRBJ1-2 14 . TRBV11-1 TGTGCCAGCAGCTTAGGTTCCGGGTCCTATGGCTACACCTTC CASSLGSGSYGYTF
. TRBJ2-1 15 . TRBV5-4 TGTGCCAGCAGCTTGTCGAAGGGTGGTCCTAATGAGCAGTTCTTC CASSLSKGGPNEQFF
. TRBJ2-3 13 . TRBV7-3 TGTGCCAGCAGCCCAAATCGCAGGGAGACGCAGTATTTT CASSPNRRETQYF
TRBD2 TRBJ2-1 18 . TRBV7-9 TGTGCCAGCAGCTTAGCGCCCGGGACTAGCGGGAATCGGAATGAGCAGTTCTTC CASSLAPGTSGNRNEQFF
. TRBJ1-1 16 . TRBV4-1 TGCGCCAGCAGCCAATCTCATGGCCTAATGAATACTGAAGCTTTCTTT CASSQSHGLMNTEAFF
. TRBJ1-2 13 . TRBV4-1 TGCGCCAGCAGCCCCCGGGAGGACTATGGCTACACCTTC CASSPREDYGYTF
TRBD2 TRBJ2-1 15 few TRBV28 TGTGCCAGCAGTATGGGACTAGCGGGCGTTAATGAGCAGTTCTTC CASSMGLAGVNEQFF
. TRBJ2-7 12 . TRBV28 TGTGCCAGCAGCCGCACGACCCTCGAGCAGTACTTC CASSRTTLEQYF
. TRBJ1-1 13 . TRBV7-8 TGTGCCAGCAGACCCACAGGGAAAACTGAAGCTTTCTTT CASRPTGKTEAFF
. TRBJ2-4 17 . TRBV14 TGTGCCAGTAGCAGGGGCCCCGGCGCGCAGTCCAAAAACATTCAGTACTTC CASSRGPGAQSKNIQYF
TRBD1 TRBJ1-1 18 few TRBV30 TGTGCCGGGAGGGGACAGGGTTTTTATCGGAGCTCCGGCACTGAAGCTTTCTTT CAGRGQGFYRSSGTEAFF